This TCR beta chain was recorded in a study of cytomegalovirus exposure and HLA in healthy donors. 13 Jbeta primers and 60 Vbeta primers were used for the PCR. TCRdb keeps only in-frame clones here, not all; method: immunoSEQ multiplex PCR. The sample consists of 100,000 or so clones, around 70% of them appearing once. The CDR3 is 13 amino acids. Trimming removed 3 bases from V and 6 bases from J; junction bases left unmatched: 3. The germline CDR1 and CDR2 sequences are LNHDA and SQIVND (reference sequence). Points from the study as a whole: No immune exposure information besides CMV serostatus was available. Listed as cytomegalovirus-associated were 150 or so TCR beta chains.

For this clone: As yet, its antigen is unknown.

The specimen sequenced was PBMCs. The TCR originated in a man aged 40-49 years in good health and CMV-seropositive. The V call is TRBV19, the J call TRBJ2-7; 9 bases line up with TRBD2. The CDR3 DNA is TGTGCCAGTAGTATTCCTAGCGGGGCCGAGCAGTACTTC. This translates into CASSIPSGAEQYF.